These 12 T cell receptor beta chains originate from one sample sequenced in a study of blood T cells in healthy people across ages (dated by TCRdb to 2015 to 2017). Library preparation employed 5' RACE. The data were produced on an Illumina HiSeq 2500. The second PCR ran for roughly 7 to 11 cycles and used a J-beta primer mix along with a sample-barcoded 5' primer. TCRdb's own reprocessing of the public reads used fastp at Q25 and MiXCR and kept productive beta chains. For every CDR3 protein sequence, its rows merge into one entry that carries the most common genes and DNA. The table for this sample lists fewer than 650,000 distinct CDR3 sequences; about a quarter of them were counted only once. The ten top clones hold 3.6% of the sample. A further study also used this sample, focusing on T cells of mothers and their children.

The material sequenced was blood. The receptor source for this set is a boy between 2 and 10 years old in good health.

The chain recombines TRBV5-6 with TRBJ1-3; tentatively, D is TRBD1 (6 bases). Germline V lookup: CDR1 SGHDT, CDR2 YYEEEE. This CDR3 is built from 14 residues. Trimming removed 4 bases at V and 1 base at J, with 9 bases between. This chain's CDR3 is CASSPDRSGNTIYF. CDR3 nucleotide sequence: TGTGCCAGCAGCCCCGACAGGTCTGGAAACACCATATATTTT.

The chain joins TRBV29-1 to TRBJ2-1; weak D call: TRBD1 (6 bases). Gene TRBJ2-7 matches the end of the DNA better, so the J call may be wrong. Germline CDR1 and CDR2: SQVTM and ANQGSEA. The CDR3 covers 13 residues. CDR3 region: CSVERGSSYEQYF. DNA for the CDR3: TGCAGCGTTGAGAGGGGGTCCTCCTACGAGCAGTACTTC.

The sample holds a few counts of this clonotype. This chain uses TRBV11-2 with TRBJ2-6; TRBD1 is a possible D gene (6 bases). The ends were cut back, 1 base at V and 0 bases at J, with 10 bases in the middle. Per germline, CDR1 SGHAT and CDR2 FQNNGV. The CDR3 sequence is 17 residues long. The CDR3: CASSLVGQTSGANVLTF. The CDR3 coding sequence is TGTGCCAGCAGCTTAGTCGGACAGACCTCTGGGGCCAACGTCCTGACTTTC.

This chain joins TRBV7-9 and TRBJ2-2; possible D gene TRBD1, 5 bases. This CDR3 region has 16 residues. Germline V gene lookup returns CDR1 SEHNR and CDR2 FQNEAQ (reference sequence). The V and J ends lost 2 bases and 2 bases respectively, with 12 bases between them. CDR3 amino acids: CASSLLTGVNTGELFF. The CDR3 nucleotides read TGTGCCAGCAGCTTACTAACAGGTGTTAACACCGGGGAGCTGTTTTTT.

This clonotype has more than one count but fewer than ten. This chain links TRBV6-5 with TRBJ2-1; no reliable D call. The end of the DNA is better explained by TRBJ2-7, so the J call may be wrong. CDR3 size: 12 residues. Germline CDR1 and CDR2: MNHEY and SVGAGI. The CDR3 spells CASSQGRYEQYF. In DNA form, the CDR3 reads TGTGCCAGCTCCCAAGGCCGATACGAGCAGTACTTC.

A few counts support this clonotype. This CDR3 is CASSLSGVAGYEQYF. CDR3 DNA: TGTGCCAGCAGTTTAAGTGGGGTAGCCGGCTACGAGCAGTACTTC. V is TRBV27 and J is TRBJ2-7; no clear D gene. Trimming cost V 2 bases and J 3 bases, with 14 bases left between them. This CDR3 is built from 15 residues. Germline values: CDR1 MNHEY, CDR2 SMNVEV (reference sequence).

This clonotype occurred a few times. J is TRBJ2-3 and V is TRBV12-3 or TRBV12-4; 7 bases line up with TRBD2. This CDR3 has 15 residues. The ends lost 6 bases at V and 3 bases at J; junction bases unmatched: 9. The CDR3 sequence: CASSAAGVLTDTQYF. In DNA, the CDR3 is TGTGCCAGCAGCGCCGCGGGGGTGTTGACAGATACGCAGTATTTT.

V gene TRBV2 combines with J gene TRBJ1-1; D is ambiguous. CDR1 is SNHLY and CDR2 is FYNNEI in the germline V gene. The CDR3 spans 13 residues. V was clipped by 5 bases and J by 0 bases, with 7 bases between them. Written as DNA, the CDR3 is TGTGCCAGCAGTCAGGAACTGAACACTGAAGCTTTCTTT. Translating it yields CASSQELNTEAFF.

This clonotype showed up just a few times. CDR3 loop: CASSFGASGVQETQYF. The CDR3, as DNA: TGCGCCAGCAGCTTCGGGGCTAGCGGGGTCCAAGAGACCCAGTACTTC. The chain combines TRBV5-1 with TRBJ2-5; TRBD2 matches 9 bases. After removal of 2 bases from V and 1 base from J, the junction contained 6 bases not matched to a gene. In germline, CDR1 is SGHRS, CDR2 YFSETQ. The CDR3 length is 16 residues.

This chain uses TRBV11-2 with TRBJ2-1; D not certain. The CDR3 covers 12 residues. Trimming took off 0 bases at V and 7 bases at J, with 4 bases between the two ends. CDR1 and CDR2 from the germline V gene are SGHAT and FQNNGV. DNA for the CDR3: TGTGCCAGCAGCTTAGATCGAAATGAGCAGTTCTTC. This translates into CASSLDRNEQFF.

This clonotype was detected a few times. DNA of the CDR3: TGCAGCGTCCCGGGGGTAGTCGGGCCTGGCGCGGAGACCCAGTACTTC. Protein: CSVPGVVGPGAETQYF. V gene TRBV29-1 combines with J gene TRBJ2-5, with a weak D call TRBD2 (6 bases). CDR1 SQVTM and CDR2 ANQGSEA come from the germline V gene. This CDR3 is 16 amino acids long. The germline V and J ends were trimmed by 6 bases and 5 bases, with 25 bases remaining between them. The whole variable domain, remainder taken from reference TRBV29-1 and TRBJ2-5, is SAVISQKPSRDICQRGTSLTIQCQVDSQVTMMFWYRQQPGQSLTLIATANQGSEATYESGFVIDKFPISRPNLTFSTLTVSNMSPEDSSIYLCSVPGVVGPGAETQYFGPGTRLLVL.

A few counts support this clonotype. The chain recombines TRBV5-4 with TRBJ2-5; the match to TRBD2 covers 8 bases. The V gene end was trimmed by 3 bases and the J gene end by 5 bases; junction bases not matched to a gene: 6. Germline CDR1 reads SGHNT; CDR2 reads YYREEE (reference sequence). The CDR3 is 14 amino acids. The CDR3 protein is CASSSQRERETQYF. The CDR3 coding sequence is TGTGCCAGCAGCTCTCAGCGGGAGCGGGAGACCCAGTACTTC. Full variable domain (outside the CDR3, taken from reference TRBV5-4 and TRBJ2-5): ETGVTQSPTHLIKTRGQQVTLRCSSQSGHNTVSWYQQALGQGPQFIFQYYREEENGRGNFPPRFSGLQFPNYSSELNVNALELDDSALYLCASSSQRERETQYFGPGTRLLVL.